A single sample is the source of the 21 T cell receptor beta chains below, sequenced in a study of T cells in Graves' hyperthyroidism and ophthalmopathy (dated by TCRdb to between 2018 and 2021). The receptor library was made with multiplex PCR. The reads were generated on an Illumina HiSeq 2000. The TCR beta CDR3 regions were amplified from RNA transcripts. A first-round RT-PCR of the TCR CDR3 used the HTBI primer set with the Qiagen OneStep RT-PCR kit. Using fastp trimming at Q25 and MiXCR clonotype assembly, TCRdb reanalyzed the public sequencing data and kept in-frame beta chains. One record per CDR3 amino acid sequence lists the most common genes and DNA. The sample profile shows fewer than 350,000 distinct CDR3 sequences; approximately 18% of them were found once. The ten largest clones capture approximately 49% of the sample. Sequencing was done on a sample of blood. These receptors came from a woman between 50 and 59 years old with Graves' hyperthyroidism.

The chain couples TRBV4-1 to TRBJ2-1, with 7 bases fitting TRBD2. In germline, CDR1 is MGHRA, CDR2 YSYEKL. CDR3 size: 16 residues. Unmatched junction bases numbered 15, after V lost 4 bases and J lost 9 bases. The CDR3 nucleotides read TGCGCCAGCAGCCCTCCGGGCCTAGCGGCAGCAGGTGAGCAGTTCTTC. Its protein product is CASSPPGLAAAGEQFF.

This clonotype has only a few counts. This chain connects TRBV6-8 to TRBJ1-6; D is ambiguous. CDR3 length equals 12 residues. CDR1 is MNHGY, CDR2 SAAAGT, per germline. The CDR3 nucleotides read TGTGTGGCCCGAAACTTTAATTCACCCCTCCACTTT. The encoded protein is CVARNFNSPLHF.

This clonotype was seen many times. V usage is TRBV7-9 and J usage is TRBJ2-7, with 8 nucleotides matching TRBD2. With V trimmed by 5 bases and J by 4 bases, 7 bases remained unmatched. The germline CDR1 and CDR2 sequences are SEHNR and FQNEAQ (reference sequence). This CDR3 comprises 14 residues. CDR3 DNA: TGTGCCAGCAGCCCCGAGACTAGCGTGTACGAGCAGTACTTC. Translation: CASSPETSVYEQYF.

This chain uses TRBV19 with TRBJ2-3, with 12 bases fitting TRBD2. The CDR3 totals 20 residues. Germline V gives CDR1 LNHDA, CDR2 SQIVND (reference sequence). The V segment lost 5 bases and the J segment 6 bases; nucleotides outside the gene matches: 21. The CDR3 coding sequence is TGTGCCAGTAGTCCCCGGAGACTAGCGGGAGAAGGGAATCGGTTGGATACGCAGTATTTT. Its translation: CASSPRRLAGEGNRLDTQYF.

This chain joins TRBV20-1 and TRBJ1-1; 9 bases map to TRBD1. Germline V gene data show CDR1 as DFQATT and CDR2 as SNEGSKA (reference sequence). The CDR3 contains 14 residues. The junction had 3 bases not matched to a gene; V was cut back by 4 bases and J by 0 bases. The CDR3: CSATGQGLNTEAFF. CDR3 DNA: TGCAGTGCTACGGGACAGGGTTTGAACACTGAAGCTTTCTTT.

This clonotype was detected a few times. The genes are TRBV5-1 and TRBJ2-7; 8 bases agree with TRBD1. CDR3 length equals 13 residues. The V and J ends lost 4 bases and 2 bases, in that order; junction bases with no gene match: 2. Looked up from germline, CDR1 is SGHRS and CDR2 is YFSETQ. The CDR3 sequence is CASSEDRAYEQYF. CDR3 nucleotide sequence: TGCGCCAGCAGCGAGGACAGGGCCTACGAGCAGTACTTC.

This rearrangement joins TRBV7-9 to TRBJ1-1; D might be TRBD1 (5 bases). V was trimmed by 0 bases and J by 3 bases, leaving 11 bases between them. CDR1 is SEHNR, CDR2 FQNEAQ, per germline (reference sequence). This CDR3 has 15 residues. The CDR3 protein is CASSLAPGTYTEAFF. The CDR3, as DNA: TGTGCCAGCAGCTTAGCGCCAGGGACCTACACTGAAGCTTTCTTT.

This clonotype has a handful of counts. The rearrangement uses TRBV3-1 and TRBJ2-1, with D perhaps matching TRBD1 or TRBD2 (5 bases each). This CDR3 region has 16 residues. V lost 2 bases and J 8 bases, leaving 19 bases between the germline ends. CDR1 LGHDT and CDR2 YNNKEL come from the germline V gene (reference sequence). CDR3 nucleotide sequence: TGTGCCAGCAGCCAACCCCGGGACCAAGTACCCCATGAGCAGTTCTTC. Its protein is CASSQPRDQVPHEQFF.

This sequence joins TRBV6-1 and TRBJ1-1, with a possible D match to TRBD1 (6 bases). V was clipped by 6 bases and J by 1 base, with 15 bases between them. Germline CDR1 and CDR2: MNHNS and SASEGT. This CDR3 region has 15 residues. CDR3 sequence: CASSRTPQGNTEAFF. The CDR3 DNA sequence: TGTGCCAGCAGCCGTACTCCACAGGGGAACACTGAAGCTTTCTTT.

This clonotype was recorded many times. The chain recombines TRBV27 with TRBJ1-4, with D uncertain. V was shortened by 6 bases and J by 6 bases, with 11 bases between the two germline ends. Germline V gene lookup returns CDR1 MNHEY and CDR2 SMNVEV (reference sequence). The CDR3 extends over 13 amino acids. As DNA, the CDR3 is TGTGCCAGCAGCTCCCCCCGGCATGAAAAACTGTTTTTT. It yields the protein CASSSPRHEKLFF.

This clonotype was seen a few times. V is TRBV20-1 and J is TRBJ2-7; 9 nucleotides match TRBD2. The V and J ends lost 1 base and 6 bases, in that order; junction bases with no gene match: 7. Germline V CDR1 and CDR2: DFQATT, SNEGSKA (reference sequence). The CDR3 length is 14 residues. CDR3 loop: CSARGGAGGGEQYF. The CDR3 nucleotides read TGCAGTGCTAGAGGGGGAGCGGGAGGAGGCGAGCAGTACTTC.

This clonotype was seen only a few times. This CDR3 reads CASRFALDRGFRAGELFF. The CDR3 nucleotides read TGTGCCAGCCGATTTGCTTTAGACAGGGGCTTTCGGGCCGGGGAGCTGTTTTTT. The V gene is TRBV12-3 or TRBV12-4, the J gene TRBJ2-2, with 8 bases fitting TRBD1. The CDR3 has 18 amino acids. V was pared by 8 bases and J by 6 bases, with 20 bases of the junction left unmatched.

The genes are TRBV7-2 and TRBJ2-3; 8 nucleotides align to TRBD2. This CDR3 contains 14 residues. Germline CDR1 is SGHTA and CDR2 is FQGNSA. Trimming cost V 1 base and J 9 bases; bases outside gene matches: 6. CDR3 nucleotides: TGTGCCAGCAGCTTAGGCGGGGGGCAGGTAACGCAGTATTTT. It is translated as CASSLGGGQVTQYF. The full variable domain, in which reference TRBV7-2 and TRBJ2-3 provide the parts outside the CDR3, is GAGVSQSPSNKVTEKGKDVELRCDPISGHTALYWYRQSLGQGLEFLIYFQGNSAPDKSGLPSDRFSAERTGGSVSTLTIQRTQQEDSAVYLCASSLGGGQVTQYFGPGTRLTVL.

The chain links TRBV19 to TRBJ2-7, with 7 bases that match TRBD1. The CDR3 sequence is 14 residues long. V trimming: 3 bases; J trimming: 2 bases; junction bases outside the gene matches: 4. Germline V gene sequence: CDR1 LNHDA, CDR2 SQIVND (reference sequence). Here the CDR3 reads CASSIRQGTYEQYF. CDR3 nucleotide sequence: TGTGCCAGTAGTATCCGACAGGGCACCTACGAGCAGTACTTC.

The V call is TRBV15, the J call TRBJ2-1; D is unclear. The CDR3 covers 14 residues. Trimming cost V 4 bases and J 3 bases, with 10 bases left between them. CDR1 is LNHNV and CDR2 is YYDKDF in the germline V gene (reference sequence). CDR3 coding DNA: TGTGCCACCAGCATTTTAAGGGACTACAATGAGCAGTTCTTC. Amino acid sequence: CATSILRDYNEQFF.

The chain links TRBV28 to TRBJ2-7; a weak D match, TRBD1 (6 bases). Germline-derived CDR1 and CDR2 are MDHEN and SYDVKM. The CDR3 covers 12 residues. Trimming cost V 6 bases and J 6 bases, with 12 bases left between them. DNA of the CDR3: TGTGCCAGCAGCCCCAGGGGTGCCGAGCAGTACTTC. Its translation is CASSPRGAEQYF.

Many counts were recorded for this clonotype. The chain employs TRBV5-1 and TRBJ2-7; unclear D gene. CDR1 SGHRS and CDR2 YFSETQ come from the germline V gene. CDR3 length equals 14 residues. The V end lost 1 base, the J end lost 1 base, and 9 bases lay between the germline ends. This chain's CDR3 is CASSLSGPSYEQYF. The CDR3 DNA is TGCGCCAGCAGCTTGTCCGGACCGTCCTACGAGCAGTACTTC.

This clonotype has just a few counts. The chain has TRBV5-6 and TRBJ2-1, with D perhaps matching TRBD1 (6 bases). The CDR3 is 16 residues long. Germline loops: CDR1 SGHDT, CDR2 YYEEEE. Between the trimmed V and J ends, which lost 0 bases and 8 bases, there was a span of 18 bases. The CDR3 DNA sequence: TGTGCCAGCAGCTTGGCCGGGACAACCCCCTTTTATGAGCAGTTCTTC. Its protein is CASSLAGTTPFYEQFF.

This clonotype was counted between two and nine times. The V gene is TRBV27, the J gene TRBJ1-1; 9 nucleotides agree with TRBD1. V trimming: 5 bases; J trimming: 10 bases; junction bases outside the gene matches: 11. CDR3 length equals 14 residues. Germline lookup yields CDR1 MNHEY and CDR2 SMNVEV (reference sequence). For the CDR3, the DNA is TGTGCCAGCAGTACCCCACAGGGGGCGCGAAGAGCTTTCTTT. Protein sequence: CASSTPQGARRAFF.

This clonotype was recorded a few times. In DNA, the CDR3 is TGTGCCAGCAGTTACACAAGACAGTCTATGGCTGAAAAACTGTTTTTT. Protein product: CASSYTRQSMAEKLFF. The V gene is TRBV6-6, the J gene TRBJ1-4, with D possibly TRBD1 on 5 matching bases. V was cut by 2 bases and J by 7 bases, with 17 bases left in between. The CDR3 runs to 16 residues. Looked up from germline, CDR1 is MNHNY and CDR2 is SVGAGI (reference sequence).

This chain uses TRBV11-2 with TRBJ1-6, with unresolved D. Germline CDR1 is SGHAT and CDR2 is FQNNGV. The CDR3 runs to 14 residues. The V end lost 2 bases, the J end lost 9 bases, and 11 bases lay between the germline ends. The CDR3 nucleotides read TGTGCCAGCAGCTTATCACCCCGGGGTTCACCCCTCCACTTT. Its protein is CASSLSPRGSPLHF.